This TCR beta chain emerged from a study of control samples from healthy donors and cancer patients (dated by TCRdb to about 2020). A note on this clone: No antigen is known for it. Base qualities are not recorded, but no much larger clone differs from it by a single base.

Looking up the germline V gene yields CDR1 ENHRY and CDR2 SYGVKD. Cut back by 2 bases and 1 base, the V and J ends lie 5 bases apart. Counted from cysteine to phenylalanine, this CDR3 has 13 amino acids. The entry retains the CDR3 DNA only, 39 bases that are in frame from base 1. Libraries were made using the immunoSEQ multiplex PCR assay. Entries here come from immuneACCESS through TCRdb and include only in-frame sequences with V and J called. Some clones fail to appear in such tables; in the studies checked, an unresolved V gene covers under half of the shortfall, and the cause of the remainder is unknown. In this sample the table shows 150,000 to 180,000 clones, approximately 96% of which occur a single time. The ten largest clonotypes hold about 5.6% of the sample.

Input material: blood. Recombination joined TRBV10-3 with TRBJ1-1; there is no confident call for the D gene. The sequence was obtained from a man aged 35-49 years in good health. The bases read TGTGCCATCAGTGAGAGGGCGAACACTGAAGCTTTCTTT. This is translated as CAISERANTEAFF.